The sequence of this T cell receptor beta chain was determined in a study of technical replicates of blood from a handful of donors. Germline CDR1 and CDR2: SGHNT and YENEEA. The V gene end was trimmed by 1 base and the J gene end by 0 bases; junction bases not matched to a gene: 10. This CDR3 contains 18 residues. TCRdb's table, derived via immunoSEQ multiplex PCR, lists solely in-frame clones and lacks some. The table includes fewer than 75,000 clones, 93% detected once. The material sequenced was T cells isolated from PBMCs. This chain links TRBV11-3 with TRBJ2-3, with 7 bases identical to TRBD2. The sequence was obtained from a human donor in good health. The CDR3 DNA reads TGTGCCAGCAGCTTAGGATGGCGGGGGTCCGCCAGCACAGATACGCAGTATTTT. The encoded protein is CASSLGWRGSASTDTQYF. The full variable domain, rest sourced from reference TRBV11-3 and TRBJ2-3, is EAGVVQSPRYKIIEKKQPVAFWCNPISGHNTLYWYLQNLGQGPELLIRYENEEAVDDSQLPKDRFSAERLKGVDSTLKIQPAELGDSAVYLCASSLGWRGSASTDTQYFGPGTRLTVL.